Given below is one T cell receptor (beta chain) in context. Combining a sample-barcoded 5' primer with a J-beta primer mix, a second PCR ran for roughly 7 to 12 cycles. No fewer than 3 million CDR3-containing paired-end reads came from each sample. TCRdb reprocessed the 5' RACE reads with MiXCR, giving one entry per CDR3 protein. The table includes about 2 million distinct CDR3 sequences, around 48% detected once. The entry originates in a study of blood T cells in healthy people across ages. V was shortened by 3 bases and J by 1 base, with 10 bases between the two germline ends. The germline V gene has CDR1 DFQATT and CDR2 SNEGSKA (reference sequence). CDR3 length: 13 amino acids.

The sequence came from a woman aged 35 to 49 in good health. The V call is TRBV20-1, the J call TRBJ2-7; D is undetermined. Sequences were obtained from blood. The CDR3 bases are TGCAGTGCTAGGGGCCTAGATTCCTACGAGCAGTACTTC. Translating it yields CSARGLDSYEQYF.